Listed below are T cell receptor beta chains from one sample, sequenced in a study of CD8+ T cells in alopecia areata. The protocol was immunoSEQ multiplex PCR, while the TCRdb copy is restricted to in-frame clones and leaves out a portion. The repertoire includes about 200,000 clones, less than 65% of them detected once, and just over 1% sits in the top ten. This specimen was CD4+ T cells sorted from blood, taken at week 24, from a patient treated with tofacitinib. All receptors come from a human donor with alopecia areata. Both conserved end residues are part of each CDR3. D genes are given only for firm matches. Not every row has a clone size; where given, it reads once, few, many or a size class.

TRBJ2-7	.	TRBD1	TRBV7-2	TGTGCCGGCTCTTTATCGGGACAGGGGGACTACGAGCAGTACTTC	CAGSLSGQGDYEQYF
TRBJ1-1	few	.	TRBV30	TGTGCCTGGAGTGTACTTTATGAAGCTTTCTTT	CAWSVLYEAFF
TRBJ2-7	.	.	TRBV2	TGTGCCACCAAAGGGAGAATAGTCGGCGAGCAGTACTTC	CATKGRIVGEQYF
TRBJ1-2	few	.	TRBV27	TGTGCCAGCAGTTTATCATTGGACGGACCCTATGGCTACACCTTC	CASSLSLDGPYGYTF
TRBJ1-2	many	.	TRBV7-6	TGTGCCAGCAGCTTAGATACAGGGCTAACCTATGGCTACACCTTC	CASSLDTGLTYGYTF
TRBJ1-4	.	.	TRBV7-2	TGTGCCAGCAGCTTAGTTTCTGGCAGCCCGAATGAAAAACTGTTTTTT	CASSLVSGSPNEKLFF
TRBJ2-7	.	.	TRBV11-1	TGTGCCAGCAGCGCCGGGATCGTCTACGAGCAGTACTTC	CASSAGIVYEQYF
TRBJ2-5	few	.	TRBV5-6	TGTGCCAGCAGCCGTTATCTTGCGGGCGGAGAGACCCAGTACTTC	CASSRYLAGGETQYF
TRBJ1-1	.	.	TRBV27	TGTGCCACCAACACTCGGTTGGGCACTGAAGCTTTCTTT	CATNTRLGTEAFF
TRBJ1-4	.	.	TRBV15	TGTGCCACCAGCAGCCGATTAAGAGAAAAACTGTTTTTT	CATSSRLREKLFF
TRBJ2-6	few	.	TRBV29-1	TGCAGCGTTGAAACGTCCGGGGCCAACGTCCTGACTTTC	CSVETSGANVLTF
TRBJ2-2	few	TRBD1	TRBV7-8	TGTGCCAGCAGCTTAAATTTGCTCTGGACAGGGGACGGGGAGCTGTTTTTT	CASSLNLLWTGDGELFF
TRBJ2-7	.	TRBD1	TRBV2	TGTGCCAGCAGCCGGGACAGGGAAGGCTACGAGCAGTACTTC	CASSRDREGYEQYF
TRBJ1-6	.	TRBD1	TRBV4-3	TGCGCCAGCAGCCAAGATGTCCCGGGACAGGGGACGGGATATAATTCACCCCTCCACTTT	CASSQDVPGQGTGYNSPLHF
TRBJ1-6	.	.	TRBV12-5	TGTGCTAGTGGTTTGGTACAAGGGAGGAATTCACCCCTCCACTTT	CASGLVQGRNSPLHF
TRBJ1-4	.	.	TRBV30	TGTGCCTGGAGCTCGGGACGGGGCAATGAAAAACTGTTTTTT	CAWSSGRGNEKLFF
TRBJ1-1	.	.	TRBV11-2	TGTGCCAGCAGCTTAGAGGCACTTATGAACACTGAAGCTTTCTTT	CASSLEALMNTEAFF
TRBJ1-5	once	TRBD1	TRBV29-1	TGCAGCGCGGGACAGGCCAATCAGCCCCAGCATTTT	CSAGQANQPQHF
TRBJ1-1	few	.	TRBV29-1	TGCAGCGTTGACGGCGCGGGACACCGCACAGGGTGGACTGAAGCTTTCTTT	CSVDGAGHRTGWTEAFF
TRBJ1-2	.	.	TRBV9	TGTGCCAGCAGCGATTCCCTGCGCGGTGGCTACACCTTC	CASSDSLRGGYTF
TRBJ2-3	.	TRBD2	TRBV5-1	TGCGCCAGCAGCTTGCGAGGACTAGCCGCAGATACGCAGTATTTT	CASSLRGLAADTQYF
TRBJ1-2	once	TRBD1	TRBV7-2	TGTGCCAGCAGCACGGGACAGGGGATGGACTATGGCTACACCTTC	CASSTGQGMDYGYTF
TRBJ1-2	few	.	TRBV10-3	TGTGCCATCGCGGGCGGGGTCGAGAACTATGGCTACACCTTC	CAIAGGVENYGYTF
TRBJ2-6	.	.	TRBV7-7	TGTGCCATAGGCAGCTCTGGGGCCAACGTCCTGACTTTC	CAIGSSGANVLTF
TRBJ1-2	.	.	TRBV4-3	TGCGCCAGCAGCTCCCTCGCAGTTCCCTATGGCTACACCTTC	CASSSLAVPYGYTF
TRBJ1-5	.	.	TRBV30	TGTGCCTGGAGTGGACAGGACAATCAGCCCCAGCATTTT	CAWSGQDNQPQHF